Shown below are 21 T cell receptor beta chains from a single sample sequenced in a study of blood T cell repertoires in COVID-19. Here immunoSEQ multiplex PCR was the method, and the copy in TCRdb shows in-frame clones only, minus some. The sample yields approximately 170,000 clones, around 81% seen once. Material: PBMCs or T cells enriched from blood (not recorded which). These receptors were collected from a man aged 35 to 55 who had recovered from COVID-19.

CDR3 DNA: TGTGCCTGGGCCGTTGGGCTGAATCAGCCCCAGCATTTT. This sequence encodes CAWAVGLNQPQHF. This chain links TRBV30 with TRBJ1-5; no firm D call. Germline CDR1 is GTSNPN and CDR2 is SVGIG (reference sequence). This CDR3 contains 13 residues. V lost 5 bases to trimming and J lost 4 bases, with 12 bases between them.

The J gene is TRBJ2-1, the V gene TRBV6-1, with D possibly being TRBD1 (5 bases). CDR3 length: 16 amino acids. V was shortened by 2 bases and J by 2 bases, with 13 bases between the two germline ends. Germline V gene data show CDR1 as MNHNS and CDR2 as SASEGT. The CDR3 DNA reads TGTGCCAGCAGTGAATTTTCAGGGAATACCTACAATGAGCAGTTCTTC. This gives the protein CASSEFSGNTYNEQFF.

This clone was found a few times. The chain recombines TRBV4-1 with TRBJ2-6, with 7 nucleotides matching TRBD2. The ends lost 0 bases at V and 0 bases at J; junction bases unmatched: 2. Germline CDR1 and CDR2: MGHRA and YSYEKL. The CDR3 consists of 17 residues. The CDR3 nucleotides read TGCGCCAGCAGCCAAGAGGGAGGGCTCTCTGGGGCCAACGTCCTGACTTTC. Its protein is CASSQEGGLSGANVLTF.

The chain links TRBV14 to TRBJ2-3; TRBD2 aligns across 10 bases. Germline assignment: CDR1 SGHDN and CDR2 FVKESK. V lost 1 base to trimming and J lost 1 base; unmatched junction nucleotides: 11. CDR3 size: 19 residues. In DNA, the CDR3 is TGTGCCAGCAGCCAAGTAGCAGGGCTAGCGGGGGCCGGCACAGATACGCAGTATTTT. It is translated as CASSQVAGLAGAGTDTQYF.

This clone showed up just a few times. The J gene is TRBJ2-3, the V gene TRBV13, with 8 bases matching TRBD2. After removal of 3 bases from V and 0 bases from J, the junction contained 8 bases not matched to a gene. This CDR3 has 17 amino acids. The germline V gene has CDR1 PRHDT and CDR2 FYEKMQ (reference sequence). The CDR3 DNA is TGTGCCAGCAGCTTTGGCCGGGGGGGCGGTAGCACAGATACGCAGTATTTT. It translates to CASSFGRGGGSTDTQYF.

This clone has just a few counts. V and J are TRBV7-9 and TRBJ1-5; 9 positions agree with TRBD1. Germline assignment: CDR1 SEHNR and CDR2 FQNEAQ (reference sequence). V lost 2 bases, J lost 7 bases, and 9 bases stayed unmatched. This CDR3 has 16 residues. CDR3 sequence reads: CASSLLMGDREQPQHF. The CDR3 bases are TGTGCCAGCAGCTTATTGATGGGGGACAGGGAACAGCCCCAGCATTTT.

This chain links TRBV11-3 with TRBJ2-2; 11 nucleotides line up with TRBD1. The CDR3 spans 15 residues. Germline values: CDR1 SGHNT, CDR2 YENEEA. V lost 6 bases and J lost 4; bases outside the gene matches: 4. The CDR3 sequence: CASSSGQGGTGELFF. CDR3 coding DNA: TGTGCCAGCAGTTCGGGACAGGGGGGCACCGGGGAGCTGTTTTTT.

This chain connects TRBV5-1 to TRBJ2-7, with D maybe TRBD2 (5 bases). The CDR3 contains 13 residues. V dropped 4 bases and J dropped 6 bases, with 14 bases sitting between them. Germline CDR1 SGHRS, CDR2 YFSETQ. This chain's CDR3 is CASSELTRGEQYF. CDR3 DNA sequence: TGCGCCAGCAGCGAACTGACTCGGGGCGAGCAGTACTTC.

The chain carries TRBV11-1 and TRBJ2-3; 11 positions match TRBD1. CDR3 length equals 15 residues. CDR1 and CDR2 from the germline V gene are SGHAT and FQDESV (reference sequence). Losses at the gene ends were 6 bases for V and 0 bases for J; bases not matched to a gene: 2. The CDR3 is CASSRDRGSTDTQYF. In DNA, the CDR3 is TGTGCCAGCAGTCGGGACAGGGGGAGCACAGATACGCAGTATTTT.

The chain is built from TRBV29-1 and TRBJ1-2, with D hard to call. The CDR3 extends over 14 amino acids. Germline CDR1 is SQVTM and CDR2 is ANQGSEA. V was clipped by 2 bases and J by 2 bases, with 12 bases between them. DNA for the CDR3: TGCAGCGTTGAACGAATCCCACGGAACTATGGCTACACCTTC. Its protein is CSVERIPRNYGYTF.

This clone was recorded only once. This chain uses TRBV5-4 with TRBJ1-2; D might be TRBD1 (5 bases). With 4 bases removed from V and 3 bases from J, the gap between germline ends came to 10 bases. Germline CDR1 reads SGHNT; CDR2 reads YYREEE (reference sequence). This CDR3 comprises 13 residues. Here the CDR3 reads CASSGTSDYGYTF. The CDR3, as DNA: TGTGCCAGCAGCGGGACTAGCGACTATGGCTACACCTTC.

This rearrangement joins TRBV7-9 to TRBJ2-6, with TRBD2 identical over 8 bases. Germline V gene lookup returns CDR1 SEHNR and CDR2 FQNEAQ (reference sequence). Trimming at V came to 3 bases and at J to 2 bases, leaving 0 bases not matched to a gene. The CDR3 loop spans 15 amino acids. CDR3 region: CASSFSGTGANVLTF. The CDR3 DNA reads TGTGCCAGCAGCTTTAGCGGGACTGGGGCCAACGTCCTGACTTTC.

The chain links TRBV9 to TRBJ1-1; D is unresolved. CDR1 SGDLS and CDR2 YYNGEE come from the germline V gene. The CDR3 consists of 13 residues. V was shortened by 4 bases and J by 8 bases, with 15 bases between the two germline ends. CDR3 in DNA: TGTGCCAGCAGCAGCCAGGTTGCGACCGAAGCTTTCTTT. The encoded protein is CASSSQVATEAFF.

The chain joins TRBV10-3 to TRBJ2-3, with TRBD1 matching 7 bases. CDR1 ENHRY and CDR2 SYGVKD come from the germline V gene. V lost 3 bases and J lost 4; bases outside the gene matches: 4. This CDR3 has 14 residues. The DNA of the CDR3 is TGTGCCATCAGTGACCAGGGGGAAGCAGATACGCAGTATTTT. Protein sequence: CAISDQGEADTQYF.

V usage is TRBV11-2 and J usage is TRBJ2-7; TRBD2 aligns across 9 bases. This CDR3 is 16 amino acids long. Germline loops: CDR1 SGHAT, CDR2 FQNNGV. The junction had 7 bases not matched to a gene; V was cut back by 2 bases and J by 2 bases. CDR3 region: CASSLSTGGGAYEQYF. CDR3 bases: TGTGCCAGCAGCTTAAGCACCGGCGGGGGGGCCTACGAGCAGTACTTC.

The CDR3 is CASSRTEDEQYF. The DNA for the CDR3 is TGTGCCAGCAGTAGGACGGAGGACGAGCAGTACTTC. The rearrangement links TRBV6-5 to TRBJ2-7, with a possible D match to TRBD2 (5 bases). Germline assignment: CDR1 MNHEY and CDR2 SVGAGI. V was pared by 5 bases and J by 5 bases, with 10 bases between. The CDR3 loop spans 12 amino acids.

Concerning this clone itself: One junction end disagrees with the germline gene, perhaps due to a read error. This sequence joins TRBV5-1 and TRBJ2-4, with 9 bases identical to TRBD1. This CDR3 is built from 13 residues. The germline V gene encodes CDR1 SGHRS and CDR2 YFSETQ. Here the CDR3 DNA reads TGCGCCAGCAGCTTGGTGACAGGGGGTTTTAGGGACTTC. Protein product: CASSLVTGGFRDF.

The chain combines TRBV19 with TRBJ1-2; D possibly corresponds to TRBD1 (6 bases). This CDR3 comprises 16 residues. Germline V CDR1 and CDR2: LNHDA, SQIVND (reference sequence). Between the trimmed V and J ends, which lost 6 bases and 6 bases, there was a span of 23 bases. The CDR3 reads CASSHKGLLGADGYTF. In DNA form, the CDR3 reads TGTGCCAGTAGCCATAAAGGACTTTTGGGGGCAGATGGCTACACCTTC. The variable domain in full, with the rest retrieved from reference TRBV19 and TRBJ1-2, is DGGITQSPKYLFRKEGQNVTLSCEQNLNHDAMYWYRQDPGQGLRLIYYSQIVNDFQKGDIAEGYSVSREKKESFPLTVTSAQKNPTAFYLCASSHKGLLGADGYTFGSGTRLTVV.

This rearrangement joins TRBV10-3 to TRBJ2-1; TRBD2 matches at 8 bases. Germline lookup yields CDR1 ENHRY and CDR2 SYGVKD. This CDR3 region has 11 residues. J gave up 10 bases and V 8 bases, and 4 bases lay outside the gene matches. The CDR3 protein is CAILTSEEQFF. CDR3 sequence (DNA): TGTGCCATCCTGACTAGCGAGGAGCAGTTCTTC.

CDR3: CASSSDRGGTDTQYF. CDR3 DNA: TGTGCCAGCAGCTCCGACAGGGGAGGTACAGATACGCAGTATTTT. The V call is TRBV5-4, the J call TRBJ2-3; 8 positions match TRBD1. The trim removed 3 bases at V and 3 bases at J, leaving 6 bases unmatched. This CDR3 comprises 15 residues. Germline values: CDR1 SGHNT, CDR2 YYREEE (reference sequence).

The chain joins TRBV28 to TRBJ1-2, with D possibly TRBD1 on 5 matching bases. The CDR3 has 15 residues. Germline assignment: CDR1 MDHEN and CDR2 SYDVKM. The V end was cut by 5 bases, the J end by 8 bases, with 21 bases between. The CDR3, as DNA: TGTGCCAGCAGTACGGCGGGGGGGAGGTTAGACGGCTACACCTTC. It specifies CASSTAGGRLDGYTF.